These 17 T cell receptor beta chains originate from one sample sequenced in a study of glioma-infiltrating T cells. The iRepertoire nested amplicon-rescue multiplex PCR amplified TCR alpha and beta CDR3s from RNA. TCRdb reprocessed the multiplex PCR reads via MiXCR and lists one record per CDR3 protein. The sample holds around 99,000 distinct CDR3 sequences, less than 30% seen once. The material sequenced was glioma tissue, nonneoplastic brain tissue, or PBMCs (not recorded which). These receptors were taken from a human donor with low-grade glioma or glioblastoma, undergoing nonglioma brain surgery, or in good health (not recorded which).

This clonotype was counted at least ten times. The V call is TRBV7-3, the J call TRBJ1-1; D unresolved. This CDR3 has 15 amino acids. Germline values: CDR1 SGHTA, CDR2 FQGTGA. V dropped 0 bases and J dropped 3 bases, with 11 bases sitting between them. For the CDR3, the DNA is TGTGCCAGCAGCTTAACTCCCAGGTCTTACACTGAAGCTTTCTTT. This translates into CASSLTPRSYTEAFF.

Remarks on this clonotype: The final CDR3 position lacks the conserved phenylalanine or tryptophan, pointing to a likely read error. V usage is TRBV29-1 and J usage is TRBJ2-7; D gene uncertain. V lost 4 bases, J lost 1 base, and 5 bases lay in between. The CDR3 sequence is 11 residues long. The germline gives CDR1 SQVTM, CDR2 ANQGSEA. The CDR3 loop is CSVGGSYEQYC. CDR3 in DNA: TGCAGCGTTGGTGGGTCCTACGAGCAGTACTGC.

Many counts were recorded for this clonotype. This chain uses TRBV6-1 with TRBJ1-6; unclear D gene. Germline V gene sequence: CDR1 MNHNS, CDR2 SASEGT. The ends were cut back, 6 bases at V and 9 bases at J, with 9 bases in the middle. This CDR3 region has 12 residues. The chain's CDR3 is CASRTGFSPLHF. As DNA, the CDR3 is TGTGCCAGCAGAACGGGTTTTTCACCCCTCCACTTT.

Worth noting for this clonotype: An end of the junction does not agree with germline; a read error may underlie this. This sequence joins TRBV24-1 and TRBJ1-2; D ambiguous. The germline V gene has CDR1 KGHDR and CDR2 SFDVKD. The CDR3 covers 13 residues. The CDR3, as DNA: TGTGCCACCGGTGATGATCCATACTATGGCTACACCTTC. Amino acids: CATGDDPYYGYTF.

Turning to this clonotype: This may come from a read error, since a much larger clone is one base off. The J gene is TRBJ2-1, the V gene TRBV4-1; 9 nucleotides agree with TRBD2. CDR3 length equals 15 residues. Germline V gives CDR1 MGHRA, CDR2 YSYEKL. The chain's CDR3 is CASSQSTSGANEQSF. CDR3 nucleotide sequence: TGCGCCAGCAGCCAATCGACTAGCGGAGCGAATGAGCAGTCCTTC.

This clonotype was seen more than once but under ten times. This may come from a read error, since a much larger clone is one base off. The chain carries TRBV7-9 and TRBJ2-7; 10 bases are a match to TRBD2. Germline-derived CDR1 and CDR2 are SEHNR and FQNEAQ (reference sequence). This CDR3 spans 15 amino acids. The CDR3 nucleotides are TGTGCCGGCAGCTTGCGGGGACTAGCGTCCTACGAGCAGTACTTC. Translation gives CAGSLRGLASYEQYF.

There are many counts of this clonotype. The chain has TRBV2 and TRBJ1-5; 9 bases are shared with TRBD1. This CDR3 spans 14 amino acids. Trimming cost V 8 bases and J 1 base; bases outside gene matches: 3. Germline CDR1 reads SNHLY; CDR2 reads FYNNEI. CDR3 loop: CASGQGFSNQPQHF. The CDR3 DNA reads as TGTGCCAGCGGACAGGGGTTCAGCAATCAGCCCCAGCATTTT.

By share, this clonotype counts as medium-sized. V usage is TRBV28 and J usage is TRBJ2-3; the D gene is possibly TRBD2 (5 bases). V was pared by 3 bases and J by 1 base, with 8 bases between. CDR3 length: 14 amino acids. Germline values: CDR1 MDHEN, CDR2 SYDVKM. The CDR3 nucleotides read TGTGCCAGCAGTTTTCTTAGCGGCACAGATACGCAGTATTTT. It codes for CASSFLSGTDTQYF.

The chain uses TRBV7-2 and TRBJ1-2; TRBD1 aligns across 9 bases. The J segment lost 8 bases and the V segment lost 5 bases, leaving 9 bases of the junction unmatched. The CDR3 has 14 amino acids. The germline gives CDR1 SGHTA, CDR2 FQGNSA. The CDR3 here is CASSRSQGARGYTF. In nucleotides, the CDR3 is TGTGCCAGCAGCCGATCACAGGGGGCTCGAGGCTACACCTTC.

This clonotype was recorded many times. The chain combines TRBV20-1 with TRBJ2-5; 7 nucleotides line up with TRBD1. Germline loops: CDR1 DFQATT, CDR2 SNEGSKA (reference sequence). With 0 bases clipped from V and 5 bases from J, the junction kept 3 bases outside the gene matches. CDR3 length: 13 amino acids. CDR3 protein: CSARETGLETQYF. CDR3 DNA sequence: TGCAGTGCTAGAGAGACAGGGTTGGAGACCCAGTACTTC.

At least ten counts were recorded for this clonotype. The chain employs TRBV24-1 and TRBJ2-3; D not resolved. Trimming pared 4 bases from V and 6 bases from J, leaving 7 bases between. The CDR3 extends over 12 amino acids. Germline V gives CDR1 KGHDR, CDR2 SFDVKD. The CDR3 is CATSDPVDTQYF. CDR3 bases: TGTGCCACCAGTGACCCGGTTGATACGCAGTATTTT.

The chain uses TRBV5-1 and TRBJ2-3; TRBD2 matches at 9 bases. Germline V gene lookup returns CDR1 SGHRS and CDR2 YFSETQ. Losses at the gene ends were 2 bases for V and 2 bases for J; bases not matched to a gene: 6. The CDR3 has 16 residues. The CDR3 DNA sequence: TGCGCCAGCAGCTTAGTAGCTAGCGGGGACACAGATACGCAGTATTTT. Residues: CASSLVASGDTDTQYF.

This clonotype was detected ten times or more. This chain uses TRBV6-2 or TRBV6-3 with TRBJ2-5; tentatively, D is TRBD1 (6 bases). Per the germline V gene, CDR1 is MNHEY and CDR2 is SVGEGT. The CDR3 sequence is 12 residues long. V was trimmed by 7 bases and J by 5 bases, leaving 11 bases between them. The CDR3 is CASNRQAETQYF. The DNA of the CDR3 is TGTGCCAGCAACCGACAGGCGGAGACCCAGTACTTC.

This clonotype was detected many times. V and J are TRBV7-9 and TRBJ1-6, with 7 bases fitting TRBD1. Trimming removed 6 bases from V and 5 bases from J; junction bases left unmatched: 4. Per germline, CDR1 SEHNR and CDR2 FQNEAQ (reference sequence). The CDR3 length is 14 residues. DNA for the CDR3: TGTGCCAGCAGGGGGACAGTTAATAATTCACCCCTCCACTTT. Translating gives CASRGTVNNSPLHF.

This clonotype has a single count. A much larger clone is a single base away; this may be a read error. CDR3 in DNA: TGCGCCAGCAGCCAAAAAGGGAAGGGTGAAGCTGGAAACACCATATATTTT. Residues: CASSQKGKGEAGNTIYF. The V call is TRBV2, the J call TRBJ1-3, with no clear D. Germline V CDR1 and CDR2: SNHLY, FYNNEI. This CDR3 has 17 residues.

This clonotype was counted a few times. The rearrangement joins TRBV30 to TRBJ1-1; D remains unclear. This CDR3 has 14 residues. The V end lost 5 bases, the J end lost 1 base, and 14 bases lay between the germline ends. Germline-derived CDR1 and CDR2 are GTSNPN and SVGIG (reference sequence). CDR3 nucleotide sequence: TGTGCCTGGGATGTCCGGGCCTCGAACACTGAAGCTTTCTTT. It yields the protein CAWDVRASNTEAFF. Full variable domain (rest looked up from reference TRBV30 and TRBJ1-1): SQTIHQWPATLVQPVGSPLSLECTVEGTSNPNLYWYRQAAGRGLQLLFYSVGIGQISSEVPQNLSASRPQDRQFILSSKKLLLSDSGFYLCAWDVRASNTEAFFGQGTRLTVV.

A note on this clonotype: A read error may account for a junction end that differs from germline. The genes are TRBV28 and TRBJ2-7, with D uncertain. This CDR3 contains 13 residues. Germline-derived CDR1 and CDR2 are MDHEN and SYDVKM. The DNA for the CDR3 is TGTGTCAGCAGTTACCCCCTTAGTTACGAGCAGTACTTC. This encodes CVSSYPLSYEQYF.